A selection of T cell receptor beta chains follows, all from one sample in a study of T-cell reconstitution after alpha-beta-depleted transplantation in children. TCRdb reprocessed the PCR reads with MiXCR, giving one entry per CDR3 protein. Among some 640,000 distinct CDR3 sequences listed, roughly 17% were seen once. This material consisted of PBMCs from the stem cell graft donor, taken from the stem cell graft. These receptors were collected from a human donor who donated a stem cell graft to a child with acute myeloid leukemia. Each CDR3 is given with its conserved first and last residue. A D gene is named only where the DNA matches it firmly. Size values are once, few and many counts, or a class for expanded clones, and some rows have none.

d_call j_call clone_size v_call cdr3_nt cdr3_aa
TRBD1 TRBJ1-6 NA TRBV25-1 TGTGCCAGCAGTGAATTAGGAGACAGGGAGAATGGATCACCCCTCCACTTT CASSELGDRENGSPLHF
TRBD1 TRBJ1-5 few TRBV10-2 TGCGCCAGCAGCCCACAGGGGGAGAATAATCAGCCCCAGCATTTT CASSPQGENNQPQHF
NA TRBJ1-1 few TRBV4-1 TGCGCCAGCAGCCTCCGGGCCCAGAGTGGGGCTTTCTTT CASSLRAQSGAFF
NA TRBJ2-5 NA TRBV28 TGTGCCAGCAGCCTGGGACTACAACAGGGAGAGACCCAGTACTTC CASSLGLQQGETQYF
NA TRBJ1-1 many TRBV30 TGTGCCTGGTCTCGGACTGAAGCTTTCTTT CAWSRTEAFF
TRBD1 TRBJ1-5 NA TRBV20-1 TGCTGTGCTAGATCACCAATCAGGACAGGCGGCAATCAGCCCCAGCATTTT CCARSPIRTGGNQPQHF
NA TRBJ1-1 few TRBV5-1 TGCGCCAGCAGCGGGCCCCCAATGAACACTGAAGCTTTCTTT CASSGPPMNTEAFF
TRBD2 TRBJ2-3 NA TRBV7-2 TGTGCCAGCAGCTTTAGCGGGGGGCCTACGCAGTATTTT CASSFSGGPTQYF
NA TRBJ2-2 many TRBV12-3/TRBV12-4 TGTGCCAGCAGTTTAGAAAACACCGGGGAGCTGTTTTTT CASSLENTGELFF
NA TRBJ2-1 many TRBV20-1 TGCAGTGCTCCCCCTGGGCGGGGAAGCTCCTACAATGAGCAGTTCTTC CSAPPGRGSSYNEQFF
NA TRBJ2-2 few TRBV12-3/TRBV12-4 TGTGCCAGCAGTTTAGCAGACAGGTTGTCCGGGGAGCTGTTTTTT CASSLADRLSGELFF
NA TRBJ2-2 few TRBV20-1 TGCAGTGCTAAGACAGGTGCCGGGGAGCTGTTTTTT CSAKTGAGELFF
NA TRBJ2-7 NA TRBV4-3 TGCGCCAGCAGCCAAGCGTCAGGCACTATCTACGAGCAGTACTTC CASSQASGTIYEQYF
NA TRBJ1-1 NA TRBV6-5 TGTGCCAGCAGTTCCCCCGGGACATCACAGTACACTGAAGCTTTCTTT CASSSPGTSQYTEAFF
TRBD1 TRBJ2-3 NA TRBV28 TGTGCCAGCAGGCTGACAGGGGGCACAGATACGCAGTATTTT CASRLTGGTDTQYF
NA TRBJ2-2 many TRBV20-1 TGCAGTGCTAGAGATATCCAGAGGAATACCGGGGAGCTGTTTTTT CSARDIQRNTGELFF
NA TRBJ2-1 many TRBV5-1 TGCGCCAGCAGCTTGGGGGGGGGCATAACCTACAATGAGCAGTTCTTC CASSLGGGITYNEQFF
TRBD1 TRBJ1-6 few TRBV2 TGTGCCAGCAGTCGCCGGGACAGGGGGTTCGGGAATTCACCCCTCCACTTT CASSRRDRGFGNSPLHF
TRBD2 TRBJ2-1 many TRBV12-3/TRBV12-4 TGTGCCAGCAGAGGACTAGCGGGGACAAATGAGCAGTTCTTC CASRGLAGTNEQFF
TRBD1 TRBJ2-1 NA TRBV2 TGTGCCACCGGACAGGGAAGCAATGAGCAGTTCTTC CATGQGSNEQFF
NA TRBJ1-5 NA TRBV12-5 TGTGCTAGTGGTTTCGGACCCGGCGGGTGGCAGCCCCAGCATTTT CASGFGPGGWQPQHF
TRBD1 TRBJ2-3 many TRBV20-1 TGCAGTGCTAGAGTTTTTCAGGGGGCTTCAGTTACGCAGTATTTT CSARVFQGASVTQYF
NA TRBJ1-1 NA TRBV6-2/TRBV6-3 TGTGCCAGCAGTCCCCGGACACCCATGAACACTGAAGCTTTCTTT CASSPRTPMNTEAFF
TRBD2 TRBJ2-5 many TRBV11-2 TGTGCCAGCAGCTCAGGGGTAGCGGGGGGTGGGGGTGAGACCCAGTACTTC CASSSGVAGGGGETQYF
NA TRBJ2-5 many TRBV5-6 TGTGCCAGCAGCTTGGGGGGGCAGTTGGAGACCCAGTACTTC CASSLGGQLETQYF
NA TRBJ2-3 NA TRBV5-1 TGCGCCAGCAGCTTGGTAGACCCCACAGATACGCAGTATTTT CASSLVDPTDTQYF
TRBD2 TRBJ2-5 few TRBV20-1 TGCAGTGCTAGAGTACCGGGGGGAGAGACCCAGTACTTC CSARVPGGETQYF
NA TRBJ1-1 few TRBV30 TGTGCCTGGACCATCCAAGGGGCTGAAGCTTTCTTT CAWTIQGAEAFF
TRBD1 TRBJ2-5 many TRBV7-2 TGTGCCAGCAGCTCGGGACAGGGGGTGGGGGAGACCCAGTACTTC CASSSGQGVGETQYF
NA TRBJ2-3 once TRBV6-2/TRBV6-3 TGTGCCAGCCAGCCCCCCATGAGCACAGATACGCAGTATTTT CASQPPMSTDTQYF
TRBD1 TRBJ1-1 NA TRBV7-9 TGTGCCAGCGGGCCGACAGGGGAGGGCTCTGAAGCTTTCTTT CASGPTGEGSEAFF
NA TRBJ1-1 NA TRBV10-2 TGCGCCAGCAGTGAGTTTATAAACCGAAACACTGAAGCTTTCTTT CASSEFINRNTEAFF
NA TRBJ1-4 many TRBV20-1 TGCAGTGCTAGAGGGCCACAGGGACTGTTTTTT CSARGPQGLFF
NA TRBJ2-3 NA TRBV7-8 TGTGCCAGCAGCTTAGTACCGGATAGGGCATATTTT CASSLVPDRAYF
NA TRBJ1-6 many TRBV7-2 TGTGCCAGCAGCTCCAGGGACTGGGATTCACCCCTCCACTTT CASSSRDWDSPLHF
NA TRBJ1-5 NA TRBV20-1 TGCAGTGCCAGTACCCAGAATCAGCCCCAGCATTTT CSASTQNQPQHF
NA TRBJ2-3 many TRBV29-1 TGCAGCGTTGAAGATCTGGTAGGGATCTCTAGCACAGATACGCAGTATTTT CSVEDLVGISSTDTQYF
NA TRBJ1-2 few TRBV7-2 TGTGCCAGCAGCTGGAGATTTCTAGACTCTGGCTACACCTTC CASSWRFLDSGYTF
NA TRBJ1-5 many TRBV20-1 TGCAGTGCTTATGACAGATTGGATCAGCCCCAGCATTTT CSAYDRLDQPQHF
TRBD1 TRBJ2-5 many TRBV20-1 TGCAGTGCCCTCGGGACAGGCGGAGAGACCCAGTACTTC CSALGTGGETQYF
NA TRBJ2-1 NA TRBV20-1 TGCAGTGCTAGATACCCGGGGGTTTCCTACAATGAGCAGTTCTTC CSARYPGVSYNEQFF
NA TRBJ1-5 many TRBV20-1 TGCAGTGCTGAGAACAGAGCCCAAAAGAGCAATCAGCCCCAGCATTTT CSAENRAQKSNQPQHF
TRBD1 TRBJ2-1 many TRBV7-2 TGTGCCAGCAGCCCCGGACAGGGGAGGATCAATGAGCAGTTCTTC CASSPGQGRINEQFF
NA TRBJ1-2 many TRBV28 TGTGCCAGCAGCCTCCAGCGCTATGGCTACACCTTC CASSLQRYGYTF
NA TRBJ2-1 many TRBV27 TGTGCCAGCAGTTTTGGGATAACTGAGCAGTTCTTC CASSFGITEQFF
NA TRBJ2-7 few TRBV29-1 TGCAGCGTTGAACCCTCAGGCACCTACGAGCAGTACTTC CSVEPSGTYEQYF
NA TRBJ1-2 many TRBV12-3/TRBV12-4 TGTGCCAGCAGTCAGACAGGAGGCGGCTACACCTTC CASSQTGGGYTF
NA TRBJ2-1 few TRBV7-9 TGTGCCAGCAGCCCCCGGTCACTACCCCTCAATGAGCAGTTCTTC CASSPRSLPLNEQFF
TRBD2 TRBJ2-5 NA TRBV20-1 TGCAGTGCTAGAGTAGCTAGCGGGGGGCCCGATTTAGGGTACTTC CSARVASGGPDLGYF
NA TRBJ2-2 few TRBV9 TGTGCCAGTAGCACGAACCGACAGTCCACCGGGGAGCTGTTTTTT CASSTNRQSTGELFF
NA TRBJ1-2 few TRBV7-2 TGTGCCAGCAGCTTAGGGGGGGGAGTCAGCTATGGCTACACCTTC CASSLGGGVSYGYTF
NA TRBJ1-6 NA TRBV24-1 TGTGCCACCAGTGATTTGCAAGACGGTTCACCCCTCCACTTT CATSDLQDGSPLHF
NA TRBJ1-1 many TRBV29-1 TGCAGCGCCGGTTGGAACACTGAAGCTTTCTTT CSAGWNTEAFF
TRBD1 TRBJ2-3 NA TRBV20-1 TGCAGTGCTAACTCCGGGACAGGGGAAGATACGCAGTATTTT CSANSGTGEDTQYF
NA TRBJ2-5 NA TRBV28 TGTGCCAGCAGTTTACCGACAGGCCTCGGGGAGACCCAGTACTTC CASSLPTGLGETQYF
NA TRBJ2-7 NA TRBV15 TGTGCCACCAGCAGAGATAGGAGGGAGCAGTACTTC CATSRDRREQYF
NA TRBJ1-6 few TRBV20-1 TGCAGTGCTAAGGGGGGAAATAATTCACCCCTCCACTTT CSAKGGNNSPLHF